A single sample gave rise to the 24 T cell receptor beta chains below, sequenced in a study of human T cells and chemical hapten exposure. Individual cDNA molecules each carried unique molecular identifiers attached by the library. TCRdb processed the reads anew with MiXCR; each CDR3 protein has one entry. The data hold about 120,000 distinct CDR3 sequences, with around 9% observed a single time. Sequencing started from total RNA isolated from unfractionated whole blood. The sequencing sample was made of whole blood. The receptors shown here come from a human donor in good health. Some clones in this sample may be carry-over from other donors' samples.

The chain joins TRBV29-1 to TRBJ2-3; TRBD2 agrees at 7 bases. The length of the CDR3 is 15 residues. The germline gives CDR1 SQVTM, CDR2 ANQGSEA. The trim removed 2 bases at V and 0 bases at J, leaving 5 bases unmatched. The CDR3 sequence is CSVEPAGTSTDTQYF. In nucleotides, the CDR3 is TGCAGCGTTGAACCAGCGGGGACTAGCACAGATACGCAGTATTTT.

This clonotype was found many times. This chain joins TRBV6-2 or TRBV6-3 and TRBJ1-6; 10 bases map to TRBD1. Germline assignment: CDR1 MNHEY and CDR2 SVGEGT. V shed 0 bases, J shed 5 bases, and the junction held 7 bases outside the gene matches. This CDR3 has 18 amino acids. CDR3 loop: CASSYSTDRGYHNSPLHF. CDR3 DNA: TGTGCCAGCAGTTACTCGACGGACAGGGGGTACCATAATTCACCCCTCCACTTT.

CDR3 protein: CSAKRTGVKETQYF. DNA for the CDR3: TGCAGTGCTAAACGGACAGGGGTTAAAGAGACCCAGTACTTC. V usage is TRBV20-1 and J usage is TRBJ2-5; 9 bases are shared with TRBD1. Trimming took 4 bases from V and 3 from J; bases not matched to a gene: 6. The CDR3 loop spans 14 amino acids. CDR1 is DFQATT, CDR2 SNEGSKA, per germline (reference sequence).

This clonotype has at least ten counts. This sequence joins TRBV5-1 and TRBJ2-7; 10 positions agree with TRBD2. V trimming: 2 bases; J trimming: 2 bases; junction bases outside the gene matches: 1. Germline CDR1 reads SGHRS; CDR2 reads YFSETQ. CDR3 length: 14 residues. The CDR3 nucleotides read TGCGCCAGCAGCTTTAGCGGGGGGACCTACGAGCAGTACTTC. This gives the protein CASSFSGGTYEQYF. Supplemented by reference TRBV5-1 and TRBJ2-7, the full variable domain reads KAGVTQTPRYLIKTRGQQVTLSCSPISGHRSVSWYQQTPGQGLQFLFEYFSETQRNKGNFPGRFSGRQFSNSRSEMNVSTLELGDSALYLCASSFSGGTYEQYFGPGTRLTVT.

This chain connects TRBV2 to TRBJ1-5; 7 bases match TRBD1. Per germline, CDR1 SNHLY and CDR2 FYNNEI. V was clipped by 4 bases and J by 0 bases; unmatched bases: 9. The CDR3 is 17 residues long. For the CDR3, the DNA is TGTGCCAGCAGTGTCCGTCAGGGGGACAATAGCAATCAGCCCCAGCATTTT. Translation gives CASSVRQGDNSNQPQHF.

This clonotype was counted many times. This chain connects TRBV10-3 to TRBJ2-3, with 8 bases matching TRBD1. The CDR3 contains 14 residues. CDR1 and CDR2 from the germline V gene are ENHRY and SYGVKD. Trimming removed 6 bases from V and 6 bases from J; junction bases left unmatched: 8. Here the CDR3 DNA reads TGTGCCATCAGGTCCGGGACAGGCAGCGATACGCAGTATTTT. Translated, it gives CAIRSGTGSDTQYF.

This clonotype was seen ten or more times. The chain employs TRBV2 and TRBJ1-5; D is ambiguous. The CDR3 extends over 14 amino acids. Germline V lookup: CDR1 SNHLY, CDR2 FYNNEI. V lost 3 bases to trimming and J lost 2 bases, with 8 bases between them. The CDR3 region has the DNA TGTGCCAGCAGTGATTCGAGCCGCAATCAGCCCCAGCATTTT. As protein: CASSDSSRNQPQHF.

This chain connects TRBV4-2 to TRBJ2-1, with 9 bases identical to TRBD2. The CDR3 runs to 16 residues. The V gene end was trimmed by 2 bases and the J gene end by 8 bases; junction bases not matched to a gene: 10. Germline assignment: CDR1 LGHNA and CDR2 YNFKEQ. The CDR3 protein is CASSQRREGLVYEQFF. The CDR3 DNA sequence: TGTGCCAGCAGCCAACGGCGGGAGGGCCTGGTATATGAGCAGTTCTTC.

This clonotype was seen only a few times. The genes are TRBV19 and TRBJ2-7, with TRBD1 as a possible D gene (7 bases). Germline assignment: CDR1 LNHDA and CDR2 SQIVND (reference sequence). V was shortened by 5 bases and J by 3 bases, with 11 bases between the two germline ends. The CDR3 has 13 amino acids. CDR3 DNA sequence: TGTGCCAGTAGTCTCAGGGGGGACTACGAGCAGTACTTC. This translates into CASSLRGDYEQYF.

Many counts were recorded for this clonotype. The chain has TRBV30 and TRBJ1-1, with D uncertain. Germline CDR1 reads GTSNPN; CDR2 reads SVGIG (reference sequence). The CDR3 contains 14 residues. V lost 1 base to trimming and J lost 1 base, with 10 bases between them. DNA for the CDR3: TGTGCCTGGAGTGCCCGGGCCAAGAACACTGAAGCTTTCTTT. As protein: CAWSARAKNTEAFF.

In its sample, this clonotype was seen a few times. The V call is TRBV20-1, the J call TRBJ1-1; TRBD1 agrees at 7 bases. The germline V gene has CDR1 DFQATT and CDR2 SNEGSKA (reference sequence). This CDR3 region has 15 residues. J gave up 0 bases and V 5 bases, and 9 bases lay outside the gene matches. CDR3 protein: CSAVWWDSMNTEAFF. In DNA, the CDR3 is TGCAGTGCTGTATGGTGGGACAGCATGAACACTGAAGCTTTCTTT.

The rearrangement joins TRBV7-9 to TRBJ2-7, with TRBD2 matching over 8 bases. V was clipped by 5 bases and J by 2 bases; unmatched bases: 5. Germline values: CDR1 SEHNR, CDR2 FQNEAQ (reference sequence). This CDR3 contains 14 residues. DNA for the CDR3: TGTGCCAGCAGCCTCAGCGGGGGACCCTACGAGCAGTACTTC. Translation: CASSLSGGPYEQYF.

This clonotype has at least ten counts. This rearrangement joins TRBV12-3 or TRBV12-4 to TRBJ2-6; D gene unclear. This CDR3 spans 14 amino acids. The V and J ends lost 1 base and 2 bases respectively, with 3 bases between them. CDR3 in DNA: TGTGCCAGCAGTTTAGGGGCTGGGGCCAACGTCCTGACTTTC. It is translated as CASSLGAGANVLTF.

In this sample, this clonotype turned up a few times. This chain connects TRBV29-1 to TRBJ2-7; D is perhaps TRBD1 (5 bases). V lost 3 bases and J 4 bases, leaving 19 bases between the germline ends. Germline V gene lookup returns CDR1 SQVTM and CDR2 ANQGSEA. The CDR3 contains 15 residues. CDR3 loop: CSVELRGSTAYEQYF. DNA for the CDR3: TGCAGCGTTGAGCTACGAGGCTCGACAGCGTACGAGCAGTACTTC.

Ten or more counts support this clonotype. This sequence joins TRBV12-3 or TRBV12-4 and TRBJ2-7; D call uncertain. The length of the CDR3 is 12 residues. V was clipped by 3 bases and J by 2 bases, with 5 bases between them. CDR3: CASSFGTYEQYF. The CDR3 DNA follows: TGTGCCAGCAGTTTTGGTACCTACGAGCAGTACTTC.

This chain joins TRBV12-3 or TRBV12-4 and TRBJ2-5; TRBD1 might be the D (6 bases). Deletions cut 6 bases from V and 2 bases from J, with 19 bases between. The CDR3 length is 16 residues. The CDR3: CASRGDIQHGQETQYF. As DNA, the CDR3 is TGTGCCAGCAGAGGGGACATCCAGCACGGGCAAGAGACCCAGTACTTC.

The chain carries TRBV20-1 and TRBJ1-1; 10 positions agree with TRBD1. Looked up from germline, CDR1 is DFQATT and CDR2 is SNEGSKA (reference sequence). This CDR3 comprises 14 residues. Trimming cost V 5 bases and J 2 bases; bases outside gene matches: 5. The CDR3, as DNA: TGCAGTGCTGGGGACAGGGGTTTCAACACTGAAGCTTTCTTT. Its protein is CSAGDRGFNTEAFF.

This clonotype was detected a few times. The chain uses TRBV7-8 and TRBJ2-5; D uncertain. The CDR3 is made up of 15 amino acids. V was clipped by 6 bases and J by 1 base, with 15 bases between them. Germline V CDR1 and CDR2: SGHVS, FQNEAQ. The CDR3 DNA reads as TGTGCCAGCAGTGCACGGGTCAGCCGCCAAGAGACCCAGTACTTC. It codes for CASSARVSRQETQYF.

The chain recombines TRBV5-1 with TRBJ1-1; 8 bases are a match to TRBD1. This CDR3 has 16 residues. Germline values: CDR1 SGHRS, CDR2 YFSETQ. V was clipped by 5 bases and J by 0 bases; unmatched bases: 9. CDR3 DNA sequence: TGCGCCAGCAGAATTACCGGGACAGGATTGAACACTGAAGCTTTCTTT. Translated, it gives CASRITGTGLNTEAFF.

This clonotype appeared a few times. This chain joins TRBV20-1 and TRBJ2-7; TRBD2 is a possible D gene (6 bases). From germline, CDR1 is DFQATT and CDR2 SNEGSKA (reference sequence). The CDR3 has 11 amino acids. Deletions cut 4 bases from V and 9 bases from J, with 13 bases between. DNA of the CDR3: TGCAGTGCTACGCGGGGCGAGAGGCAGTACTTC. It is translated as CSATRGERQYF.

This clonotype turned up a few times. V and J are TRBV11-2 and TRBJ2-5; 8 bases are shared with TRBD2. The CDR3 covers 16 residues. With 1 base clipped from V and 4 bases from J, the junction kept 8 bases outside the gene matches. Germline V gives CDR1 SGHAT, CDR2 FQNNGV. Here the CDR3 DNA reads TGTGCCAGCAGCTTAGCCCTCCCGGGAGGGATAGAGACCCAGTACTTC. Protein: CASSLALPGGIETQYF.

This clonotype was counted ten times or more. An end of the junction does not agree with germline; a read error may underlie this. This sequence joins TRBV5-1 and TRBJ2-1, with no clear D. The CDR3 has 13 amino acids. Germline loops: CDR1 SGHRS, CDR2 YFSETQ. The CDR3 bases are TGTGCCAGCAGTTTAGGCCAGTACAATGAGCAGTTCTTC. Amino acid sequence: CASSLGQYNEQFF.

In this sample, this clonotype turned up a few times. The rearrangement uses TRBV7-9 and TRBJ2-1; TRBD2 agrees at 8 bases. CDR1 SEHNR and CDR2 FQNEAQ come from the germline V gene (reference sequence). V was clipped by 6 bases and J by 5 bases; unmatched bases: 9. This CDR3 is built from 15 residues. The CDR3 DNA reads TGTGCCAGCAGTCCCGAGCGGGAGCTGCACAATGAGCAGTTCTTC. It translates to CASSPERELHNEQFF.

In DNA form, the CDR3 reads TGTGCCTGGAGTAGGGACGGCGAGGGTTCACCCCTCCACTTT. Residues: CAWSRDGEGSPLHF. J is TRBJ1-6 and V is TRBV30, with a possible D match to TRBD1 (5 bases). This CDR3 contains 14 residues. V was shortened by 2 bases and J by 9 bases, with 14 bases between the two germline ends. Germline V CDR1 and CDR2: GTSNPN, SVGIG (reference sequence).